The clone carrying this T cell receptor (beta chain) has more than one count but fewer than ten. The antigen is unknown. The PBMCs were sourced from fresh peripheral blood (10 ml). This specimen comes from a study of T cells in Graves' hyperthyroidism and ophthalmopathy. In the study overall: Peripheral blood was secured at the point of initial diagnosis, before any treatment. Findings of the study overall: Researchers found most expanded thyroid clonotypes above 0.001 in blood as well.

Researchers amplified the TCR beta CDR3 regions from RNA transcripts. HTBI primers were used for first-round RT-PCR of the TCR CDR3. TCRdb fed the multiplex PCR reads into MiXCR, producing one record per CDR3 protein. The table records approximately 600,000 distinct CDR3 sequences, over 12% of them present only once. The clonotype originates from a woman between 18 and 29 years old with Graves' ophthalmopathy. The specimen was blood.

The CDR3: CASSLTAGFYNSPLHF. DNA of the CDR3: TGTGCCAGCAGCCTAACCGCGGGGTTTTATAATTCACCCCTCCACTTT. The genes are TRBV27 and TRBJ1-6; no firm D call. The CDR3 spans 16 residues. The germline V and J ends were trimmed by 6 bases and 4 bases, with 16 bases remaining between them. Germline lookup yields CDR1 MNHEY and CDR2 SMNVEV (reference sequence).